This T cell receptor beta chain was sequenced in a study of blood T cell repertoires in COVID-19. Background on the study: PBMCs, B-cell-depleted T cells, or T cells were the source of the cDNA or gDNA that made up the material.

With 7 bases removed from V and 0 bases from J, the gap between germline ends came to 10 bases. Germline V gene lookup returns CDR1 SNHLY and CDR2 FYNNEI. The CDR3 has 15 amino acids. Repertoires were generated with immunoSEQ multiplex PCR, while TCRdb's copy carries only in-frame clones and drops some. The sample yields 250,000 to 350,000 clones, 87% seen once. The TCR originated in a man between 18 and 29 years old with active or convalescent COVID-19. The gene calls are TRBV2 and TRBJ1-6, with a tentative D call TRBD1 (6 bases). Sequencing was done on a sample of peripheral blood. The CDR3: CASKGEGSYNSPLHF. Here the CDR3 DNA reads TGTGCCAGCAAGGGGGAGGGCTCCTATAATTCACCCCTCCACTTT.